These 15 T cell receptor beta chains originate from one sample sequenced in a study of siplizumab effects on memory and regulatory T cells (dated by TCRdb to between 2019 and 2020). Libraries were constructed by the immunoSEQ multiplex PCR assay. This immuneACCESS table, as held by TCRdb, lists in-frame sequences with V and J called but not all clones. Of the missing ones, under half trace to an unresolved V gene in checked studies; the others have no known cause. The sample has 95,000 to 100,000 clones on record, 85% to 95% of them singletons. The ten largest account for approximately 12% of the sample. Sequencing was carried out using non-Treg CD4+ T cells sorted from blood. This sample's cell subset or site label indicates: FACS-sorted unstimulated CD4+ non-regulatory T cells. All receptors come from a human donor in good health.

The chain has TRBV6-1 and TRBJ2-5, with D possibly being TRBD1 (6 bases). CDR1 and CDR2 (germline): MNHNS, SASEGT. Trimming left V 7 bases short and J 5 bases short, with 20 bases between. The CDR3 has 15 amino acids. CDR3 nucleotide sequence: TGTGCCAGCACCTCCGGCCAGGGGCGTGGGGAGACCCAGTACTTC. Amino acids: CASTSGQGRGETQYF.

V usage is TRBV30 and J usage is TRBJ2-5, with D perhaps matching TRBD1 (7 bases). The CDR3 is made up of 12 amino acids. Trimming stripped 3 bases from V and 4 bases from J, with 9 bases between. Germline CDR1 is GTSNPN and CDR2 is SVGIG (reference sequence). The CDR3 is CAWRQGGETQYF. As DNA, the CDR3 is TGTGCCTGGAGGCAGGGGGGAGAGACCCAGTACTTC.

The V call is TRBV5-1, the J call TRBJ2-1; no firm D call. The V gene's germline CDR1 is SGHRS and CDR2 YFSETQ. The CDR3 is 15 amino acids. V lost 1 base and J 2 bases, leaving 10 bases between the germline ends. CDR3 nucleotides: TGCGCCAGCAGCTTGACTCAACCAACCTACAATGAGCAGTTCTTC. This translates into CASSLTQPTYNEQFF.

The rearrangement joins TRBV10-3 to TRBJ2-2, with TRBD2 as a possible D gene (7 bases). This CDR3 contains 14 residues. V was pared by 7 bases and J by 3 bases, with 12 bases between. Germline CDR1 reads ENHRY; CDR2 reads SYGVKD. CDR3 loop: CAINREGDTGELFF. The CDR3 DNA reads TGTGCCATCAACAGGGAGGGGGACACCGGGGAGCTGTTTTTT.

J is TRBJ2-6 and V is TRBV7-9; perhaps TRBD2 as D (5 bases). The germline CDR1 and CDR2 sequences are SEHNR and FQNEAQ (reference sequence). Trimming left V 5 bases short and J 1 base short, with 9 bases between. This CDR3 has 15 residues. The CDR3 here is CASSHPGSGANVLTF. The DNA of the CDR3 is TGTGCCAGCAGCCATCCGGGGTCTGGGGCCAACGTCCTGACTTTC.

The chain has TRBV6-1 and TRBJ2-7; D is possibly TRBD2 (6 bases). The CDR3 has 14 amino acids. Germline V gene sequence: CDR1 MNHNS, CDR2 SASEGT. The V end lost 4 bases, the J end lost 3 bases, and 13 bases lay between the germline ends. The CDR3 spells CASSVREWIYEQYF. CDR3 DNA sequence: TGTGCCAGCAGTGTCCGGGAGTGGATCTACGAGCAGTACTTC.

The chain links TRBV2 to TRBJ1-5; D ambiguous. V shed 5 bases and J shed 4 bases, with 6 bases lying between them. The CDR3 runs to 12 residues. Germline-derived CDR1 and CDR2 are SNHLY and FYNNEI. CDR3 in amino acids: CASSSTNQPQHF. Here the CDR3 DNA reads TGTGCCAGCAGTAGTACAAATCAGCCCCAGCATTTT.

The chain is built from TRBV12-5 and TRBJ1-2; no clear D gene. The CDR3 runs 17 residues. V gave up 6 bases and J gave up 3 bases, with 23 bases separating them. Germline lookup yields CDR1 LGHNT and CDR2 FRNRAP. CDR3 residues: CASGPAGKRDLDYGYTF. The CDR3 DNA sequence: TGTGCTAGTGGGCCCGCCGGGAAAAGGGATTTGGACTATGGCTACACCTTC.

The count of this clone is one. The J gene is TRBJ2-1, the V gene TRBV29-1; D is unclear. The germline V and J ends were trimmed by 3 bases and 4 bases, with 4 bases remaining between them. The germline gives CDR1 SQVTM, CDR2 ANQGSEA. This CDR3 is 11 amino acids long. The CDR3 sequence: CSVEFYNEQFF. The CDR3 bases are TGCAGCGTTGAGTTTTACAATGAGCAGTTCTTC.

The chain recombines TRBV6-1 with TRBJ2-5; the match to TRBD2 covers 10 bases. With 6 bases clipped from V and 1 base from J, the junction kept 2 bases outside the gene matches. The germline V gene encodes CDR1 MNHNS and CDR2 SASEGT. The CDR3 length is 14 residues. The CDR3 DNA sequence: TGTGCCAGCAGACCTAGCGGGAGCCAAGAGACCCAGTACTTC. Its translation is CASRPSGSQETQYF.

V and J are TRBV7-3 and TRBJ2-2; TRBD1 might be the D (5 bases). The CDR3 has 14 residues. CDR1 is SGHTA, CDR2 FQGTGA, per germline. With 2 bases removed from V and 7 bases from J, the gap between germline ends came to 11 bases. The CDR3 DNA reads TGTGCCAGCAGCTTAGGAATCAGGGACGGGGAGCTGTTTTTT. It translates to CASSLGIRDGELFF.

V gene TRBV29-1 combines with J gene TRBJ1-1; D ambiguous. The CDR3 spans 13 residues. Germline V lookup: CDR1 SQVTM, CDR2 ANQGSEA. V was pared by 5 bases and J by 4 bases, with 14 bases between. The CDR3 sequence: CSVRADLTTEAFF. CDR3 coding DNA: TGCAGCGTTAGAGCGGACCTCACCACTGAAGCTTTCTTT.

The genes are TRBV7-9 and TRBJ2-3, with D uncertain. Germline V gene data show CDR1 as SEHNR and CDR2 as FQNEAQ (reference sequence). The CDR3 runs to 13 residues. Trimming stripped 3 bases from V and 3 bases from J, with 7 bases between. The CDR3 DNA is TGTGCCAGCAGCTTCCCCCGGACAGATACGCAGTATTTT. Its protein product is CASSFPRTDTQYF.

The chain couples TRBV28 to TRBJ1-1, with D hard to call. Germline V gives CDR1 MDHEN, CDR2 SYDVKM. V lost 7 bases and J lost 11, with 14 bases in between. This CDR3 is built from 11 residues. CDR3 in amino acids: CASKTPRHAFF. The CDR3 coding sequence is TGTGCCAGCAAAACCCCACGGCATGCTTTCTTT.

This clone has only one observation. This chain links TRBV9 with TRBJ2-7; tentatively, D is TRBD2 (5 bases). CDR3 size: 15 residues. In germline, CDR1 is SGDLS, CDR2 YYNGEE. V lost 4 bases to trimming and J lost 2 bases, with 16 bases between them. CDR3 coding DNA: TGTGCCAGCAGCCCCGGAGGCGCCAGAACCTACGAGCAGTACTTC. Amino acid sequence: CASSPGGARTYEQYF.